These 23 T cell receptor beta chains were sequenced from one sample in a study of blood T cell repertoires in COVID-19. The repertoire was sequenced with immunoSEQ multiplex PCR; TCRdb's copy has only in-frame clones and lacks some. The sample shows more than 200,000 clones, over 75% of them seen only once. Specimen: peripheral blood. Receptor source: a human donor in a cohort sampled during active COVID-19.

The CDR3 region is CASSQGTPDSRKRKEQYF. The CDR3 region has the DNA TGCGCCAGCAGCCAAGGCACACCGGACAGTAGAAAACGCAAAGAGCAGTACTTC. This chain connects TRBV4-1 to TRBJ2-7; the D gene is possibly TRBD1 (6 bases). CDR3 length: 18 residues. Germline loops: CDR1 MGHRA, CDR2 YSYEKL. With 1 base removed from V and 7 bases from J, the gap between germline ends came to 26 bases.

The sample holds one count of this clone. The chain links TRBV11-2 to TRBJ2-7, with D tentatively TRBD1 (6 bases). Germline values: CDR1 SGHAT, CDR2 FQNNGV. This CDR3 region has 11 residues. V was clipped by 5 bases and J by 7 bases, with 9 bases between them. The CDR3 sequence is CASSHQGEQYF. CDR3 coding DNA: TGTGCCAGCAGCCATCAGGGGGAGCAGTACTTC. The complete variable domain, with remaining parts taken from reference TRBV11-2 and TRBJ2-7, reads EAGVAQSPRYKIIEKRQSVAFWCNPISGHATLYWYQQILGQGPKLLIQFQNNGVVDDSQLPKDRFSAERLKGVDSTLKIQPAKLEDSAVYLCASSHQGEQYFGPGTRLTVT.

This clone appeared a few times. J is TRBJ1-6 and V is TRBV28; TRBD1 agrees at 9 bases. Looked up from germline, CDR1 is MDHEN and CDR2 is SYDVKM. This CDR3 region has 15 residues. Trimming took 2 bases from V and 7 from J; bases not matched to a gene: 3. The CDR3 bases are TGTGCCAGCAGTTTAACCGGGACAGGGAATTCACCCCTCCACTTT. This codes for CASSLTGTGNSPLHF.

The chain links TRBV15 to TRBJ1-5; D might be TRBD1 (5 bases). In germline, CDR1 is LNHNV, CDR2 YYDKDF (reference sequence). Trimming took off 0 bases at V and 2 bases at J, with 8 bases between the two ends. CDR3 length: 15 residues. The CDR3 loop is CATSRETAGNQPQHF. The DNA for the CDR3 is TGTGCCACCAGCAGAGAGACAGCCGGCAATCAGCCCCAGCATTTT. The full variable domain, with the rest looked up from reference TRBV15 and TRBJ1-5, is DAMVIQNPRYQVTQFGKPVTLSCSQTLNHNVMYWYQQKSSQAPKLLFHYYDKDFNNEADTPDNFQSRRPNTSFCFLDIRSPGLGDTAMYLCATSRETAGNQPQHFGDGTRLSIL.

Here the CDR3 reads CSASTGGPSGRLYTQYF. The CDR3 nucleotides are TGCAGTGCTAGTACTGGGGGTCCTAGCGGGAGGTTGTATACGCAGTATTTT. The rearrangement uses TRBV20-1 and TRBJ2-3; 11 bases match TRBD2. V trimming: 3 bases; J trimming: 7 bases; junction bases outside the gene matches: 15. The CDR3 has 17 residues. Germline V gene data show CDR1 as DFQATT and CDR2 as SNEGSKA (reference sequence).

The V call is TRBV10-3, the J call TRBJ2-7, with a possible D match to TRBD1 (5 bases). The CDR3 spans 14 residues. V was pared by 3 bases and J by 0 bases, with 9 bases between. CDR1 is ENHRY and CDR2 is SYGVKD in the germline V gene. CDR3 loop: CAISDYRSSYEQYF. The CDR3 nucleotides read TGTGCCATCAGTGACTACAGGAGCTCCTACGAGCAGTACTTC.

This chain connects TRBV30 to TRBJ2-7, with TRBD1 matching 7 bases. Germline V gives CDR1 GTSNPN, CDR2 SVGIG (reference sequence). Trimming removed 4 bases from V and 6 bases from J; junction bases left unmatched: 9. CDR3 length equals 13 residues. The CDR3 sequence: CAWISFHRGEQYF. The CDR3 DNA is TGTGCCTGGATAAGTTTTCACAGGGGCGAGCAGTACTTC.

This sequence joins TRBV20-1 and TRBJ1-5; weak D call: TRBD1 (6 bases). CDR3 length: 15 amino acids. The germline V gene has CDR1 DFQATT and CDR2 SNEGSKA (reference sequence). The germline V and J ends were trimmed by 3 bases and 1 base, with 13 bases remaining between them. CDR3 bases: TGCAGTGCTAGTGGGGGCCTTGGGAGCAATCAGCCCCAGCATTTT. It specifies CSASGGLGSNQPQHF.

The CDR3 coding sequence is TGTGCCAGCAGCTTAGCACAGCGGGGTTTGGGCGAGCAGTACTTC. Translation gives CASSLAQRGLGEQYF. The rearrangement uses TRBV7-6 and TRBJ2-7; 7 bases agree with TRBD2. V trimming: 0 bases; J trimming: 6 bases; junction bases outside the gene matches: 8. Germline V gene data show CDR1 as SGHVS and CDR2 as FNYEAQ. This CDR3 has 15 amino acids.

The chain has TRBV12-5 and TRBJ1-1, with D perhaps matching TRBD1 (5 bases). Germline CDR1 LGHNT, CDR2 FRNRAP. The CDR3 loop spans 18 amino acids. V lost 0 bases and J lost 1, with 18 bases in between. The CDR3 DNA is TGTGCTAGTGGTTTGGTGGTGTCCTCCGGACACCAGAACACTGAAGCTTTCTTT. As protein: CASGLVVSSGHQNTEAFF.

This chain joins TRBV19 and TRBJ1-2; 7 positions match TRBD1. V shed 5 bases, J shed 7 bases, and the junction held 10 bases outside the gene matches. Germline loops: CDR1 LNHDA, CDR2 SQIVND (reference sequence). CDR3 length: 14 residues. The CDR3 DNA reads as TGTGCCAGTAGTTTCCAGACAGGGTATGTTGGCTACACCTTC. This translates into CASSFQTGYVGYTF.

The rearrangement uses TRBV4-1 and TRBJ1-2; D is unclear. The CDR3 is 12 residues long. Germline V CDR1 and CDR2: MGHRA, YSYEKL. Trimming took 1 base from V and 2 from J, leaving 2 bases between them. The CDR3 region is CASSQANYGYTF. The CDR3 DNA reads as TGCGCCAGCAGCCAAGCGAACTATGGCTACACCTTC.

The chain recombines TRBV6-2 or TRBV6-3 with TRBJ1-1; 7 bases fit TRBD1. V dropped 5 bases and J dropped 1; count of bases not matched to a gene: 7. The CDR3 is 15 amino acids. Germline-derived CDR1 and CDR2 are MNHEY and SVGEGT. The CDR3 region has the DNA TGTGCCAGCAGTACCTACAGGGGATCGAACACTGAAGCTTTCTTT. This sequence encodes CASSTYRGSNTEAFF.

The V call is TRBV15, the J call TRBJ2-7, with D possibly TRBD2 on 5 matching bases. Trimming cost V 3 bases and J 6 bases, with 9 bases left between them. From germline, CDR1 is LNHNV and CDR2 YYDKDF (reference sequence). CDR3 length equals 12 residues. CDR3 amino acids: CATSRGGGEQYF. DNA for the CDR3: TGTGCCACCAGCAGGGGCGGAGGCGAGCAGTACTTC.

V and J are TRBV11-2 and TRBJ1-2; D remains ambiguous. CDR1 and CDR2 from the germline V gene are SGHAT and FQNNGV. V was pared by 3 bases and J by 1 base, with 12 bases between. The CDR3 is 15 amino acids. CDR3 DNA: TGTGCCAGCAGCTTCCATCCTGGGAGTAACTATGGCTACACCTTC. Translation: CASSFHPGSNYGYTF.

The DNA for the CDR3 is TGCGCCAGCAGGGGTGCCAGGGCCACTAACTATGGCTACACCTTC. This encodes CASRGARATNYGYTF. J is TRBJ1-2 and V is TRBV5-1, with D tentatively TRBD1 (5 bases). V lost 5 bases, J lost 0 bases, and 14 bases lay in between. The CDR3 sequence is 15 residues long. Germline CDR1 reads SGHRS; CDR2 reads YFSETQ.

The chain couples TRBV5-4 to TRBJ1-1; D gene unclear. V was pared by 3 bases and J by 1 base, with 13 bases between. This CDR3 has 15 amino acids. Per germline, CDR1 SGHNT and CDR2 YYREEE (reference sequence). CDR3 amino acids: CASSSSLVRNTEAFF. As DNA, the CDR3 is TGTGCCAGCAGCTCCTCCCTAGTTAGGAACACTGAAGCTTTCTTT.

The chain joins TRBV6-6 to TRBJ1-2, with TRBD1 identical over 10 bases. Germline CDR1 reads MNHNY; CDR2 reads SVGAGI (reference sequence). After removal of 10 bases from V and 4 bases from J, the junction contained 9 bases not matched to a gene. The CDR3 extends over 14 amino acids. CDR3 sequence reads: CATTPWDRGYGYTF. The CDR3 region has the DNA TGTGCCACGACACCCTGGGACAGGGGCTATGGCTACACCTTC.

A word on this clone: One junction end does not reproduce the germline sequence, and a read error may be involved. The chain links TRBV13 to TRBJ2-1, with 9 bases lining up with TRBD2. This CDR3 region has 16 residues. The germline gives CDR1 PRHDT, CDR2 FYEKMQ (reference sequence). The chain's CDR3 is CASSLATSGTYNEQFF. As DNA, the CDR3 is TGTGCCAGCAGTTTAGCGACTAGCGGCACCTACAATGAGCAGTTCTTC.

The rearrangement joins TRBV6-5 to TRBJ2-5, with 7 bases identical to TRBD2. The V and J ends lost 8 bases and 1 base, in that order; junction bases with no gene match: 4. Germline-derived CDR1 and CDR2 are MNHEY and SVGAGI. CDR3 size: 13 residues. CDR3 amino acids: CASLASGQETQYF. For the CDR3, the DNA is TGTGCCAGCCTTGCTAGCGGCCAAGAGACCCAGTACTTC.

The rearrangement joins TRBV9 to TRBJ2-7, with 8 bases lining up with TRBD1. The CDR3 has 13 residues. From germline, CDR1 is SGDLS and CDR2 YYNGEE. Trimming took 6 bases from V and 2 from J; bases not matched to a gene: 4. The CDR3 nucleotides read TGTGCCAGCAAGACAGGGGTTGCCTACGAGCAGTACTTC. It is translated as CASKTGVAYEQYF.

The chain employs TRBV3-1 (or the pseudogene TRBV3-2) and TRBJ2-5; 10 nucleotides line up with TRBD1. Germline V gives CDR1 LGHDT, CDR2 YNNKEL (reference sequence). This CDR3 spans 17 amino acids. V lost 2 bases to trimming and J lost 5 bases; unmatched junction nucleotides: 11. In DNA form, the CDR3 reads TGTGCCAGCAGCCAATTACTCGGGACAGGGGTCGACGAGACCCAGTACTTC. It codes for CASSQLLGTGVDETQYF.

This sequence joins TRBV5-1 and TRBJ2-7; 10 positions agree with TRBD1. The J segment lost 2 bases and the V segment lost 3 bases, leaving 2 bases of the junction unmatched. In germline, CDR1 is SGHRS, CDR2 YFSETQ. CDR3 size: 14 residues. CDR3 in amino acids: CASSSGTGAYEQYF. Here the CDR3 DNA reads TGCGCCAGCAGCTCCGGGACAGGGGCCTACGAGCAGTACTTC.